This record covers a single T cell receptor beta chain. The data were taken from a study of blood T cell repertoires in COVID-19. Study-wide context: Samples came from the United States, Italy and Spain, spanning acute and convalescent COVID-19. PBMCs, B-cell-depleted T cells, or T cells were the source of the cDNA or gDNA that made up the material.

In the authors' methods: Amplified reference gene primers provided the basis for estimating nucleated cell counts. Some clones are missing from TCRdb's copy, which holds only in-frame ones; the method was immunoSEQ multiplex PCR. That table furnishes V, J and clone size, whereas the DNA furnished D and trimming. The sample shows about 170,000 clones, approximately 84% of them seen only once. CDR3 length equals 12 residues. Per germline, CDR1 SGHDT and CDR2 YYEEEE. The ends were cut back, 4 bases at V and 7 bases at J, with 11 bases in the middle. This sequence joins TRBV5-6 and TRBJ1-1, with no clear D. This sequence originates from a woman older than 75 with acute or convalescent COVID-19. Specimen: peripheral blood. CDR3 bases: TGTGCCAGCAGCCGTGGAGTGATTGAAGCTTTCTTT. Translation gives CASSRGVIEAFF. The variable domain in full, completed from reference TRBV5-6 and TRBJ1-1, reads DAGVTQSPTHLIKTRGQQVTLRCSPKSGHDTVSWYQQALGQGPQFIFQYYEEEERQRGNFPDRFSGHQFPNYSSELNVNALLLGDSALYLCASSRGVIEAFFGQGTRLTVV.